The entry that follows covers one T cell receptor (beta chain) sequence. The record originates from a study of blood T cell repertoires in COVID-19. The CDR3 is made up of 13 amino acids. Germline V gene sequence: CDR1 MNHEY, CDR2 SVGAGI. Trimming pared 6 bases from V and 4 bases from J, leaving 10 bases between. Assay: immunoSEQ multiplex PCR; the TCRdb copy retains only in-frame clones and omits some. Of some 130,000 clones listed, approximately 89% were seen once; the top ten hold 9.5% to 12%. The receptor was derived from a woman in her 70s with COVID-19, enrolled during active disease. The sample comprised peripheral blood. This chain links TRBV6-5 with TRBJ1-5; no firm D call. The CDR3 here is CASSRGWNQPQHF. CDR3 DNA sequence: TGTGCCAGCAGCCGGGGTTGGAATCAGCCCCAGCATTTT.